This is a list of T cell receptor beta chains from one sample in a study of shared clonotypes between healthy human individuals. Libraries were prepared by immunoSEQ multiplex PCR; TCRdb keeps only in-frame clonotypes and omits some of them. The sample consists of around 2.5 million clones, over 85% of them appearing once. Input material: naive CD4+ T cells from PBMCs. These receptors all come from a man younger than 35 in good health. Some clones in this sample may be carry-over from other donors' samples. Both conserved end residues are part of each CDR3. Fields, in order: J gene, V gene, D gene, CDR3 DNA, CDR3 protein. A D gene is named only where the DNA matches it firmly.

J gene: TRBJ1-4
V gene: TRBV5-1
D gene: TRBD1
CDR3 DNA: TGCGCCAGCAGCCCGTTACAGGGGGAGGCTGAAAAACTGTTTTTT
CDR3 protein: CASSPLQGEAEKLFF

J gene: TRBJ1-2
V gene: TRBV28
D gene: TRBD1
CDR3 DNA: TGTGCCAGCAGTTTAGGACAGGGGTCCTATGGCTACACCTTC
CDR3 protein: CASSLGQGSYGYTF

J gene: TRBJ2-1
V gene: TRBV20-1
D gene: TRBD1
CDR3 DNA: TGCAGTGCTCGACAGGGTTGGGAGCAGTTCTTC
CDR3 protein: CSARQGWEQFF

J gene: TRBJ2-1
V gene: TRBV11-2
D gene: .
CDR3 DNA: TGTGCCAGCAGCTTTATTCCGCGGGACCGGGACACGTACAATGAGCAGTTCTTC
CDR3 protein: CASSFIPRDRDTYNEQFF

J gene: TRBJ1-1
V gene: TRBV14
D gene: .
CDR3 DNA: TGTGCCAGCAGCCAAGTCAGGAGGGGTCCGTTCCAAGCTTTCTTT
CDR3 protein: CASSQVRRGPFQAFF

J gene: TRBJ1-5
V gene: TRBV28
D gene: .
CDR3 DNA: TGTGCCAGCAGTCCACTGGGGGGAAGGGACAATCAGCCCCAGCATTTT
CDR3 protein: CASSPLGGRDNQPQHF

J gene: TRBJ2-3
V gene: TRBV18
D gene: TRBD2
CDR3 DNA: TGTGCCAGCTCACCCAATCTAGCGGCCAGCACAGATACGCAGTATTTT
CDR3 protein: CASSPNLAASTDTQYF

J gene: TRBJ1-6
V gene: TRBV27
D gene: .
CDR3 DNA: TGTGCCAGCAGTCCCATTGGGAATTCACCCCTCCACTTT
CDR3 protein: CASSPIGNSPLHF

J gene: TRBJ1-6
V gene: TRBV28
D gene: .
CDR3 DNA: TGTGCCAGCAGTTTCGGGACTATAAGGACAAATTCACCCCTCCACTTT
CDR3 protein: CASSFGTIRTNSPLHF

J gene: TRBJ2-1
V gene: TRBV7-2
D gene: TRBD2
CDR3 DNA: TGTGCCAGCAGCTTAGGTCTGGGAGGGCCCCACAATGAGCAGTTCTTC
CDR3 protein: CASSLGLGGPHNEQFF

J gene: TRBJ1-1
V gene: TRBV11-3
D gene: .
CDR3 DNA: TGTGCCAGCAGCCGACAACAGGGTTCTGAAGCTTTCTTT
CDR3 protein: CASSRQQGSEAFF

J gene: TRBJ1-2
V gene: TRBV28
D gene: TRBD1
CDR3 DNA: TGTGCCAGCAGTTTCTCCGGACAGGGTTTATTGGGCTACACCTTC
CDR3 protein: CASSFSGQGLLGYTF

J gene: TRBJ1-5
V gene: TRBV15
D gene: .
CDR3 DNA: TGTGCCACCAGCAGGAACAGCAATCAGCCCCAGCATTTT
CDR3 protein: CATSRNSNQPQHF

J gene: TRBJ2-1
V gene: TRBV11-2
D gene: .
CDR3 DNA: TGTGCCAGCAGCTCCACGAGATTCTCTGTCGATGAGCAGTTCTTC
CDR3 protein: CASSSTRFSVDEQFF

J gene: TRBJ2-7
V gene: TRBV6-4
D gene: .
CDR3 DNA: TGTGCCAGCAGGGCGAAGGCCTACGAGCAGTACTTC
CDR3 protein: CASRAKAYEQYF